This T cell receptor beta chain came from a study of Ad26.COV2.S vaccination and SARS-CoV-2 variants. About the study: Ad26.COV2.S was injected intramuscularly once or twice, 56 days apart.

TCRdb's copy holds only in-frame clones and misses some; the assay was immunoSEQ multiplex PCR. This table has around 320,000 clones, around nine tenths appearing once. Between the trimmed V and J ends, which lost 3 bases and 1 base, there was a span of 9 bases. The CDR3 has 14 residues. CDR1 is SNHLY, CDR2 FYNNEI, per germline. The treatment here: 15 to 20 received Ad26.COV2.S at low or high dose, single or two shots; about 5 received placebo; per-sample allocation not given. Material that was analyzed had been drawn on day 63 after the first vaccine or placebo injection. The chain has TRBV2 and TRBJ1-2; D call uncertain. The source material was peripheral blood, sampled in a trial of Ad26.COV2.S vaccine versus placebo. This TCR was sampled from a person between 18 and 59 years old who received the Ad26.COV2.S COVID-19 vaccine or a placebo. The CDR3 region has the DNA TGTGCCAGCAGTGAGAGTTCGGGTAACTATGGCTACACCTTC. Protein product: CASSESSGNYGYTF.